This T cell receptor (beta chain) was documented in a study of human T cells and chemical hapten exposure. TCRdb re-called the RACE reads with MiXCR, one entry per CDR3 protein. The sample holds tens of thousands of distinct CDR3 sequences, more than 9% seen once. Time point specified: patch test 2, 6 weeks after DPC sensitization. The treatment: therapeutic diphenylcyclopropenone sensitization with weekly scalp DPC. The donor pool consisted of alopecia patients aged 18 to 70 years, considered suitable for DPC. The study extracted total RNA from unfractionated whole blood. This clonotype was seen ten or more times. The CDR3 totals 14 residues. V gave up 4 bases and J gave up 2 bases; unmatched junction bases: 2. The germline V gene has CDR1 SGHNT and CDR2 YYREEE (reference sequence).

The TCR comes from a woman aged 45-60 years with alopecia areata. Some clones in this sample may be carry-over from other donors' samples. The gene calls are TRBV5-4 and TRBJ2-7, with 11 bases aligning to TRBD1. This material consisted of whole blood, taken in connection with sensitization to the hapten diphenylcyclopropenone (DPC). The CDR3 DNA is TGTGCCAGCAGCATGGACAGGGGGCCCTACGAGCAGTACTTC. Amino acids: CASSMDRGPYEQYF.